This TCR beta chain comes out of a study of blood T cell repertoires in COVID-19. CDR1 and CDR2 (germline): SGHKS, YYEKEE (reference sequence). The CDR3 is 16 residues long. Unmatched junction bases numbered 3, after V lost 0 bases and J lost 1 base. Some clones are missing from TCRdb's copy, which holds only in-frame ones; the method was immunoSEQ multiplex PCR. The sample holds about 80,000 clones, around 90% seen once. This sequence originates from a man between 65 and 85 years old with acute or convalescent COVID-19. The sample comprised peripheral blood. V and J are TRBV5-5 and TRBJ2-2; 7 bases agree with TRBD1. The CDR3: CASSLAAGGNTGELFF. CDR3 DNA: TGTGCCAGCAGCTTGGCGGCAGGGGGGAACACCGGGGAGCTGTTTTTT. The variable domain in full, with the rest retrieved from reference TRBV5-5 and TRBJ2-2, is DAGVTQSPTHLIKTRGQQVTLRCSPISGHKSVSWYQQVLGQGPQFIFQYYEKEERGRGNFPDRFSARQFPNYSSELNVNALLLGDSALYLCASSLAAGGNTGELFFGEGSRLTVL.